This paragraph covers one T cell receptor beta chain sequence. This sample was taken from a study of T cell repertoires in cytomegalovirus infection. V gave up 6 bases and J gave up 0 bases, with 17 bases separating them. Germline V gives CDR1 DFQATT, CDR2 SNEGSKA (reference sequence). This CDR3 comprises 16 residues. TCRdb re-derived calls from the reads in MiXCR, one entry per CDR3 protein. Of 200,000 to 300,000 distinct CDR3 sequences in the sample, approximately 15% were seen once. The sequence was collected from a human donor in good health (CMV status not recorded). Some clones in this sample may be carry-over from other donors' samples. The sequenced material came from PBMCs. The chain employs TRBV20-1 and TRBJ1-4, with D tentatively TRBD1 (6 bases). This chain's CDR3 is CSAKTGALATNEKLFF. CDR3 DNA: TGCAGTGCCAAGACGGGGGCGCTTGCAACTAATGAAAAACTGTTTTTT.